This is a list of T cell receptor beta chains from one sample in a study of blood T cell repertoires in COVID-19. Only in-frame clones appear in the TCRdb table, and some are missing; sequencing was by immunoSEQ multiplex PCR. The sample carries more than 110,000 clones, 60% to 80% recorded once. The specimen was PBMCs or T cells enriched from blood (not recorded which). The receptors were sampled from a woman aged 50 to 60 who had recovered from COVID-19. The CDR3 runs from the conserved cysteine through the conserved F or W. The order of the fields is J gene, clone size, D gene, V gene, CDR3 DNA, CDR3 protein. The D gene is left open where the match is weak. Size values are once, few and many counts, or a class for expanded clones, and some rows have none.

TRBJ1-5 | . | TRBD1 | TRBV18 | TGTGCCAGCTCACCCTCTCGACAGGGCGTGGATCAGCCCCAGCATTTT | CASSPSRQGVDQPQHF
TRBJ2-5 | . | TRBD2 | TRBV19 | TGTGCCAGTGGGGGAAATTCGGGGAGGGCAGAGACCCAGTACTTC | CASGGNSGRAETQYF
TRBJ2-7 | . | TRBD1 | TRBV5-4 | TGTGCCAGCAGCTTAATAGGACAGGGATCTTACGAGCAGTACTTC | CASSLIGQGSYEQYF
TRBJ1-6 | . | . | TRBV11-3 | TGTGCCAGCAGCTTAGATGGCGCCAGGGATTCACCCCTCCACTTT | CASSLDGARDSPLHF
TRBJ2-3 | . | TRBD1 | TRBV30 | TGTGCCTGGACCAGGATCGGGACAGTACAGTATTTT | CAWTRIGTVQYF
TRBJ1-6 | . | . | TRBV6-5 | TGTGCCAGCAGTTCCCGGACAGCCTATAATTCACCCCTCCACTTT | CASSSRTAYNSPLHF
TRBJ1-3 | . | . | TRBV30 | TGTGCCTGGAGTAGGGGCTCTGGAAACACCATATATTTT | CAWSRGSGNTIYF
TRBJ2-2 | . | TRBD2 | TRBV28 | TGTGCCAGCAGTTTCTCGGGAGGGCCGGTCACCGGGGAGCTGTTTTTT | CASSFSGGPVTGELFF
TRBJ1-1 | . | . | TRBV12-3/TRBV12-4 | TGTGCCAGCAAGAGAGGGGAGGGGGCTGAAGCTTTCTTT | CASKRGEGAEAFF
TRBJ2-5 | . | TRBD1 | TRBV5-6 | TGTGCCAGCAGCCTGGCAGGGGGTTACCAAGAGACCCAGTACTTC | CASSLAGGYQETQYF
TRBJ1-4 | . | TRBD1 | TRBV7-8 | TGTGCCAGCAGCTCAACAGGGGACCCAACTAATGAAAAACTGTTTTTT | CASSSTGDPTNEKLFF
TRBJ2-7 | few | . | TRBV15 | TGTGCCACCAGCAGACAGGGAAGCGAGCAGTACTTC | CATSRQGSEQYF
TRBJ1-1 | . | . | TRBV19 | TGTGCCAGTAGTCCCCGGACACTCTCGAACACTGAAGCTTTCTTT | CASSPRTLSNTEAFF
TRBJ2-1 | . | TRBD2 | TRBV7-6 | TGTGCCAGCAGCTTAGGAAGGACTAGCGGAACCTACAATGAGCAGTTCTTC | CASSLGRTSGTYNEQFF